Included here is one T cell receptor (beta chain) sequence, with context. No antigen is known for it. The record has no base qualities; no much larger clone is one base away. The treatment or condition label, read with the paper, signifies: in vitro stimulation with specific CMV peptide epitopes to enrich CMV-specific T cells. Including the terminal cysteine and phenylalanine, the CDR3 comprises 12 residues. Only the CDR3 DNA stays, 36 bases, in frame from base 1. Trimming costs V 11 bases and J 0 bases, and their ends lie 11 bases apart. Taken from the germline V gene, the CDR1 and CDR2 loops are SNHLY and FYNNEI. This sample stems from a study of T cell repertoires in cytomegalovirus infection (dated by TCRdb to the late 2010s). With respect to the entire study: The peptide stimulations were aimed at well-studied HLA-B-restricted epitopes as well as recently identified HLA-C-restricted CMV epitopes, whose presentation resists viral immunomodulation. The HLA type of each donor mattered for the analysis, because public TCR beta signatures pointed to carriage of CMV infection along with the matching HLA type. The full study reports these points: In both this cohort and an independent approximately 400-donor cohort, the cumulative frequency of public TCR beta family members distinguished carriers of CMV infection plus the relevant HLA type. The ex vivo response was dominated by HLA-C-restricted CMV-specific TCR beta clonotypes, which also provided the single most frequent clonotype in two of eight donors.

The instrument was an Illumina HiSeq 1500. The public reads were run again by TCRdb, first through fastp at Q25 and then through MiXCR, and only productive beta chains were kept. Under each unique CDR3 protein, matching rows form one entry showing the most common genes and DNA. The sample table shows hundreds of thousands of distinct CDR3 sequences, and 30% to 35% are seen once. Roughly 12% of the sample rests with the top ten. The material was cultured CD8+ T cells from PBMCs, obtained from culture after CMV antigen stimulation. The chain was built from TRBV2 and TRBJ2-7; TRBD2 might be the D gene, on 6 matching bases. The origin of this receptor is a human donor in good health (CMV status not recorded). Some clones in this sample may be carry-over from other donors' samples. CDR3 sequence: CAGLEGSYEQYF. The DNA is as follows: TGTGCCGGCCTGGAGGGCTCCTACGAGCAGTACTTC.